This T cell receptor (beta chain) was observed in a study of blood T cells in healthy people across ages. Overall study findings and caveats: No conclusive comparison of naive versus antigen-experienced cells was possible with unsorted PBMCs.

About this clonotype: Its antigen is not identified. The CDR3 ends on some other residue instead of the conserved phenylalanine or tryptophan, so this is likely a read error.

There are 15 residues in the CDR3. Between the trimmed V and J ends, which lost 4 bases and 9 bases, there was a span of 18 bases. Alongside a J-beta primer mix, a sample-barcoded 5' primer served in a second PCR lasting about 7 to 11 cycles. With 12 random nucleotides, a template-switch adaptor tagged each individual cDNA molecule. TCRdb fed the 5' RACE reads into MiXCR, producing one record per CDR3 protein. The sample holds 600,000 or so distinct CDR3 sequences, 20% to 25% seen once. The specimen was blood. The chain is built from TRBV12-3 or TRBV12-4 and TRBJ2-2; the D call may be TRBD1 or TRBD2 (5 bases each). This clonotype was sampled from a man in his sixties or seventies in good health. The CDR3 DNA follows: TGTGCCAGCAGTTCATCTCGGGACGTCGGAAGGGAGCTGTTTTCT. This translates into CASSSSRDVGRELFS.